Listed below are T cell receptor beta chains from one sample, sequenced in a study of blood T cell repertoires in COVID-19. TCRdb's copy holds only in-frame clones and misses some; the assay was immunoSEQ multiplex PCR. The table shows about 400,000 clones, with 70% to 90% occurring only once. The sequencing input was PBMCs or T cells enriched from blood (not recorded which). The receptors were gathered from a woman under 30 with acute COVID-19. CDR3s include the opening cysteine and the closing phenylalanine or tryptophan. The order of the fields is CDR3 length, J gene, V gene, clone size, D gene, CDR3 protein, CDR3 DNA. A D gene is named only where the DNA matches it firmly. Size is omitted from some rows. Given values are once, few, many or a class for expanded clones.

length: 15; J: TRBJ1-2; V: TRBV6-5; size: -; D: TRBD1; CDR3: CASRDRELPSGGYTF; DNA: TGTGCCAGCCGAGACAGGGAATTACCTTCAGGGGGCTACACCTTC
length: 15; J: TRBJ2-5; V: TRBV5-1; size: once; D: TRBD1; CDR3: CASHSWTGYGETQYF; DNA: TGCGCCAGCCATTCCTGGACAGGGTATGGAGAGACCCAGTACTTC
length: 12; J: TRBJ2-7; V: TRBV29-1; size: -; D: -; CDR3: CSVGSPPGEQYF; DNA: TGCAGCGTTGGATCGCCGCCCGGGGAGCAGTACTTC
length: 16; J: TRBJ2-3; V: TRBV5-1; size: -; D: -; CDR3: CASSLAQGSSTDTQYF; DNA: TGCGCCAGCAGCTTGGCACAGGGTTCTAGCACAGATACGCAGTATTTT
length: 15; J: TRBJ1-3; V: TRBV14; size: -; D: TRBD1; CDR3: CASSHYRGHGNTIYF; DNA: TGTGCCAGCAGCCATTACAGGGGGCATGGAAACACCATATATTTT
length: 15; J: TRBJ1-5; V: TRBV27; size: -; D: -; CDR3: CASSLNAGGNQPQHF; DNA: TGTGCCAGCAGTCTCAATGCGGGGGGAAATCAGCCCCAGCATTTT
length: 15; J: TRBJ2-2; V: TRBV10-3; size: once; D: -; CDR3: CAISPDSSGTGELFF; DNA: TGTGCCATCAGCCCCGATTCTAGTGGCACCGGGGAGCTGTTTTTT
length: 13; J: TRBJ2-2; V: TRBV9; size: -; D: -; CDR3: CASSVAPAGELFF; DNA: TGTGCCAGCAGCGTAGCTCCAGCCGGGGAGCTGTTTTTT
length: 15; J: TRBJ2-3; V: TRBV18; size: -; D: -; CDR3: CASSPPLGHTDTQYF; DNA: TGTGCCAGCTCACCGCCTCTAGGTCACACAGATACGCAGTATTTT
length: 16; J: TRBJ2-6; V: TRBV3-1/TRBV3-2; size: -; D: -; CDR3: CASSQVSGAGANVLTF; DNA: TGTGCCAGCAGCCAAGTATCAGGGGCTGGGGCCAACGTCCTGACTTTC
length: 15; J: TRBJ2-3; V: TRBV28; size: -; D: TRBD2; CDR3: CASTQGGSGADTQYF; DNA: TGTGCCAGCACTCAAGGCGGGAGTGGCGCAGATACGCAGTATTTT
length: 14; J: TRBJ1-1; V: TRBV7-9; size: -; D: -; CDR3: CASSSLGPNTEAFF; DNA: TGTGCCAGCAGCTCACTAGGGCCGAACACTGAAGCTTTCTTT
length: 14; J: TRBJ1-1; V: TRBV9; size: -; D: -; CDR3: CASSTRDGNTEAFF; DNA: TGTGCCAGCAGCACGCGGGACGGAAACACTGAAGCTTTCTTT
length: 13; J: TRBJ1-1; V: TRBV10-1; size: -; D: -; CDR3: CASRPGYNTEAFF; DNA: TGCGCCAGCAGGCCGGGATACAACACTGAAGCTTTCTTT
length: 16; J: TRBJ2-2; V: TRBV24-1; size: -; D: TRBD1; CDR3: CATSDPGQGNTGELFF; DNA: TGTGCCACCAGTGATCCCGGACAGGGTAATACCGGGGAGCTGTTTTTT
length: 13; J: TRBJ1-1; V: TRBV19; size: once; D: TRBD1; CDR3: CASSDRGHTEAFF; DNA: TGTGCCAGTAGTGACAGGGGGCACACTGAAGCTTTCTTT
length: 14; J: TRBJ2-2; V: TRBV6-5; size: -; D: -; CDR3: CASSLGGGWGELFF; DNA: TGTGCCAGCAGCCTTGGGGGGGGCTGGGGGGAGCTGTTTTTT
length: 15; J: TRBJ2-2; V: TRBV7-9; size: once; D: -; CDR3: CASSLVWGDPGELFF; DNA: TGTGCCAGCAGCTTAGTCTGGGGCGATCCCGGGGAGCTGTTTTTT
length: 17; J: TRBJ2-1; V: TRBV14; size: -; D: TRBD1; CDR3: CASSPRGQGAWRNEQFF; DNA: TGTGCCAGCAGCCCTAGGGGACAGGGGGCTTGGAGGAATGAGCAGTTCTTC
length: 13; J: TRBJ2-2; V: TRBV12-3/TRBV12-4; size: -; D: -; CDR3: CASSLLDTGELFF; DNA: TGTGCCAGCAGTTTACTAGACACCGGGGAGCTGTTTTTT
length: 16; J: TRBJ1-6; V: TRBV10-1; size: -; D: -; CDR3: CASSPRRSSYNSPLHF; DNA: TGCGCCAGCAGCCCCCGGAGATCCTCCTATAATTCACCCCTCCACTTT
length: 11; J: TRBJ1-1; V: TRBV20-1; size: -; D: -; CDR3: CSVQRNREAFF; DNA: TGCAGTGTTCAAAGAAACAGAGAAGCTTTCTTT
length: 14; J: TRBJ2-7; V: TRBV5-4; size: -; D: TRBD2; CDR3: CASSSAGTSHEQYF; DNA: TGTGCCAGCAGCTCGGCCGGGACTAGCCACGAGCAGTACTTC
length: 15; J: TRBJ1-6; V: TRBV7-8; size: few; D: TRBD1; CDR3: CASSLSGTGASPLHF; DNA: TGTGCCAGCAGCTTATCTGGGACAGGGGCTTCACCCCTCCACTTT
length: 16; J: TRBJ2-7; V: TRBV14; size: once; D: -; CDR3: CASSKGFNGGNDEQYF; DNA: TGTGCCAGCAGCAAAGGGTTTAATGGGGGGAACGACGAGCAGTACTTC